This is a list of T cell receptor beta chains from one sample in a study of human T cells and chemical hapten exposure. MiXCR was run by TCRdb on the RACE reads, yielding one entry per CDR3 protein. Found here are some 80,000 distinct CDR3 sequences, about a tenth of them singletons; the top ten hold approximately 2.5%. Sequenced here: whole blood, sampled in connection with sensitization to the hapten diphenylcyclopropenone (DPC). Every receptor here comes from a woman in her twenties or thirties with alopecia areata. Some clones in this sample may be carry-over from other donors' samples. The CDR3 runs from the conserved cysteine through the conserved F or W. D genes are given only for firm matches. Clone size is stated in some rows and not others, as once, few, many or a class when expanded.

TRBJ2-4,TRBD1,TRBV7-2,many,TGTGCCAGCAGCTCCCGGACAGGCCGCGGGCAAAACATTCAGTACTTC,CASSSRTGRGQNIQYF
TRBJ2-1,TRBD2,TRBV4-3,few,TGCGCCAGCAGCCAGGAACTTCGGGGACTAGTCTATGAGCAGTTCTTC,CASSQELRGLVYEQFF
TRBJ1-1,TRBD1,TRBV5-5,many,TGTGCCAGCAGCTTACAGGGGGCGGTCACTGAAGCTTTCTTT,CASSLQGAVTEAFF
TRBJ2-3,TRBD2,TRBV7-2,.,TGTGCCAGCAGCTTAGCCGGGGGGTTTGGTACGCAGTATTTT,CASSLAGGFGTQYF
TRBJ2-2,TRBD1,TRBV5-1,many,TGCGCCAGCAGCCCAGGACAGGGAAACACCGGGGAGCTGTTTTTT,CASSPGQGNTGELFF
TRBJ2-7,TRBD1,TRBV7-2,many,TGTGCCAGCAGCTCGGACAGGGGCCACTACGAGCAGTACTTC,CASSSDRGHYEQYF
TRBJ2-7,.,TRBV28,.,TGTGCCAGCAGGACCCCCCTGGGGTACGAGCAGTACTTC,CASRTPLGYEQYF
TRBJ1-5,TRBD1,TRBV2,few,TGTGCCAGCAGCCGACAGGGGTACAATCAGCCCCAGCATTTT,CASSRQGYNQPQHF
TRBJ2-3,TRBD1,TRBV12-3/TRBV12-4,many,TGTGCCAGCAGTCCGACAGGGGCTAGCACAGATACGCAGTATTTT,CASSPTGASTDTQYF
TRBJ2-1,.,TRBV29-1,few,TGCAGCGTTGAACCCCCCGATGGGCAGTTCTTC,CSVEPPDGQFF
TRBJ1-3,TRBD1,TRBV6-5,.,TGTGCCAGCAGTTACTCTGGACAGGGGGCGGACACCATATATTTT,CASSYSGQGADTIYF
TRBJ2-3,TRBD2,TRBV6-1,many,TGTGCCAGCAGCCGGACTAGCGGGGATCAAGATACGCAGTATTTT,CASSRTSGDQDTQYF
TRBJ2-7,TRBD1,TRBV14,many,TGTGCCAGCAGCCAAGTGAAAGGACAGGCTTGGGAGCAGTACTTC,CASSQVKGQAWEQYF
TRBJ2-7,.,TRBV20-1,many,TGCAGTGCTAGCGGGCTGAGCTCCTACGAGCAGTACTTC,CSASGLSSYEQYF
TRBJ2-3,TRBD2,TRBV9,.,TGTGCCAGCAGCCAAGGGACTACCCCAGATACGCAGTATTTT,CASSQGTTPDTQYF
TRBJ1-2,.,TRBV11-2,many,TGTGCCAGCAGCCCACATCGGACGGGAGTGGGCTACACCTTC,CASSPHRTGVGYTF
TRBJ1-1,.,TRBV28,.,TGTGCCAGCAGTTCAAGCTTCTGGATGGCAGGGCGGTGGGGTGAAGCTTTCTTT,CASSSSFWMAGRWGEAFF
TRBJ2-4,TRBD1,TRBV2,many,TGTGCCAGCAGCATGACAGGGTTGGTCAAAAACATTCAGTACTTC,CASSMTGLVKNIQYF
TRBJ2-3,.,TRBV28,.,TGTGCCAGCCAGTTTATGGCAGATACGCAGTATTTT,CASQFMADTQYF
TRBJ1-1,TRBD1,TRBV6-1,few,TGTGCCAGCAGTGGACTTTCCGGGACAGGGAAGAACACTGAAGCTTTCTTT,CASSGLSGTGKNTEAFF
TRBJ1-1,.,TRBV27,few,TGTGCCAGCCAAGAGTGGATTTCGGACACTGAAGCTTTCTTT,CASQEWISDTEAFF
TRBJ1-6,TRBD1,TRBV4-2,many,TGTGCCAGCAGCCAACAAAGGGACAGAGGCTCCTCACCCCTCCACTTT,CASSQQRDRGSSPLHF
TRBJ2-3,.,TRBV18,.,TGTGCCAGCTCACCCCTCGGCCTAACGCAGTATTTT,CASSPLGLTQYF
TRBJ1-4,.,TRBV21-1,.,TGTGCCAGCAGCCCACCGGGACAGTTCCCTGAAAAACTGTTTTTT,CASSPPGQFPEKLFF
TRBJ2-5,.,TRBV4-1,.,TGCGCCAGCAGCCAAGATCTCGGCCAGGGCCAAGAGACCCAGTACTTC,CASSQDLGQGQETQYF
TRBJ2-7,TRBD1,TRBV5-1,many,TGCGCCAGCAGCTTGCCAGGGGGCCCCAACGAGCAGTACTTC,CASSLPGGPNEQYF